The clone carrying this T cell receptor (beta chain) appeared once. The target antigen is unknown. The source of the sample is a study of shared clonotypes between healthy human individuals. General observations from the study: In contrast to clonotypes shared by all four donors, non-shared clonotypes had lower generation probabilities.

The CDR3 is 14 residues long. Trimming left V 6 bases short and J 0 bases short, with 8 bases between. The germline gives CDR1 MNHEY, CDR2 SMNVEV (reference sequence). Naivety among CD8 cells was defined by CD45RO negativity and positive CCR7 selection, thereby excluding terminally differentiated effector memory CD45RA+ cells. Sequenced by immunoSEQ multiplex PCR; TCRdb stores in-frame clones only, minus some. Among about 2,200,000 clones, under 95% were seen once, and the ten largest hold 1.5% to 2%. This chain connects TRBV27 to TRBJ1-4; no clear D gene. The sequence came from a man aged 18 to 30 in good health. Some clones in this sample may be carry-over from other donors' samples. The sequencing sample was made of naive CD8+ T cells from PBMCs. The CDR3 here is CASSFSSTNEKLFF. The CDR3 bases are TGTGCCAGCAGCTTCTCCTCAACTAATGAAAAACTGTTTTTT.